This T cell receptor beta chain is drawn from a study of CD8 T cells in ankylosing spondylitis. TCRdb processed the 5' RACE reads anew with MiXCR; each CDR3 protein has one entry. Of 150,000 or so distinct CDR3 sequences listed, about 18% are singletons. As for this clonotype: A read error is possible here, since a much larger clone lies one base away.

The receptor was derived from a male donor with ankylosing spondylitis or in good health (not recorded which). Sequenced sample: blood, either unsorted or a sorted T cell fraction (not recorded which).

CDR3 bases: TGTGCCAGCAGCCCCACTAGCGGGACATACAATGGGCAGTTCTTC. This sequence encodes CASSPTSGTYNGQFF. The chain recombines TRBV5-6 with TRBJ2-1, with TRBD2 identical over 10 bases. Germline CDR1 and CDR2: SGHDT and YYEEEE. The CDR3 spans 15 residues.